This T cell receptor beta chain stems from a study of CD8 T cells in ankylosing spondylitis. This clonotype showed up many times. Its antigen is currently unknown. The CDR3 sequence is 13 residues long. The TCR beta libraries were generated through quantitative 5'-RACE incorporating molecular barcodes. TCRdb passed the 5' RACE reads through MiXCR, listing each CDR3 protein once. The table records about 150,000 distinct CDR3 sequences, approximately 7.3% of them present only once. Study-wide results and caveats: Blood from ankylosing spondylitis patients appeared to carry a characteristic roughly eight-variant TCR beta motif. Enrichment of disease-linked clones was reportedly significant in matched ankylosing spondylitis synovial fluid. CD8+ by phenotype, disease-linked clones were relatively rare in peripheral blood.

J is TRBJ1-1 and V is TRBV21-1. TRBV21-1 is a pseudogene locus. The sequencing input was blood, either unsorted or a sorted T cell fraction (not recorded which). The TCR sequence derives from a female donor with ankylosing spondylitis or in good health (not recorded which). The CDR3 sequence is CASSKAVLTEAFF. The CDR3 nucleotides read TGTGCCAGCAGCAAAGCCGTCCTCACTGAAGCTTTCTTT.